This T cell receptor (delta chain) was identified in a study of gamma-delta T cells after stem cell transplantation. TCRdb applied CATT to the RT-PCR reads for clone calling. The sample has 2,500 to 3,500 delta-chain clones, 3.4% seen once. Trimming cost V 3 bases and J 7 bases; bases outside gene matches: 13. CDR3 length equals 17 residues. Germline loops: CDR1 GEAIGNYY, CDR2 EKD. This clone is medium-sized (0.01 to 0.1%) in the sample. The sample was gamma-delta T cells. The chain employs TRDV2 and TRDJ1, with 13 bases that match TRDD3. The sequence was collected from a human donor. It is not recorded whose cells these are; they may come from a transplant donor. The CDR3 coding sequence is TGTGCCTGTGACCCCCTCGTACTGGGGGATACGCAGGGTAAACTCATCTTT. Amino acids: CACDPLVLGDTQGKLIF.